The clone carrying this T cell receptor beta chain was seen a handful of times. Antigen: not known. This specimen comes from a study of cytomegalovirus exposure and HLA in healthy donors. The PCR contained 60 Vbeta and 13 Jbeta primers. TCRdb keeps only in-frame clones here, not all; method: immunoSEQ multiplex PCR. Found here are about 150,000 clones, over 65% of them singletons; the top ten hold 4%. The CDR3 extends over 14 amino acids. V was clipped by 8 bases and J by 7 bases; unmatched bases: 9. Germline V gives CDR1 MDHEN, CDR2 SYDVKM. General observations from the study: A later analysis linked a missense DCLRE1C variant to TCR beta V- and J-gene trimming. Confirmation was obtained in vitro that three CMV-associated chains are specific for CMV antigens. Donors belonging to an Asian-associated ancestry cluster reportedly showed fewer N-insertions in productive TCRs than the 666-donor mean, according to what a later analysis found.

Material for sequencing was PBMCs. The chain has TRBV28 and TRBJ1-5, with 9 bases matching TRBD1. The sequence derives from a woman between 40 and 50 years old in good health and CMV-seronegative. CDR3 protein: CASSGQGFDQPQHF. Here the CDR3 DNA reads TGTGCCAGCTCCGGACAGGGGTTCGACCAGCCCCAGCATTTT.